This T cell receptor beta chain was recovered during a study of blood T cell repertoires in COVID-19. Study-level background: The United States, Italy and Spain were the sources of the acute and convalescent COVID-19 samples. Sources were T cells, B-cell-depleted T cells, or PBMCs; the material itself was cDNA or gDNA.

This clone came up once. The CDR3 loop spans 14 amino acids. V was pared by 8 bases and J by 5 bases, with 17 bases between. CDR1 and CDR2 from the germline V gene are MNHNY and SVGAGI (reference sequence). In the authors' methods: How many nucleated cells were present was estimated from reference gene primer amplification. The method was immunoSEQ multiplex PCR; TCRdb's version includes in-frame clones alone and lacks a portion of them. V, J and clone size were drawn from that table, and D and trimming were deduced from the DNA. In the table there are around 67,000 clones, roughly 77% of which are singletons.

This clonotype was obtained from a woman between 65 and 79 years old with acute or convalescent COVID-19. V usage is TRBV6-6 and J usage is TRBJ2-3; possibly TRBD2 for D (6 bases). Sequenced material: peripheral blood. In DNA, the CDR3 is TGTGCCAGCCTTGGGACTGCCCAAGGAGATACGCAGTATTTT. It codes for CASLGTAQGDTQYF.